This paragraph reports one TCR beta chain. Sequencing templates came from extracted RNA that was reverse transcribed into cDNA. Only in-frame clones appear in the TCRdb table, and some are missing; sequencing was by immunoSEQ multiplex PCR. The table includes about 220,000 clones, roughly 56% detected once. These data come from a study of CD8+ T cells in alopecia areata. Specified treatment: oral pan-JAK inhibitor, 5-10 mg twice daily. The TCR originated in a human donor with alopecia areata. This specimen consisted of CD4+ T cells sorted from blood, obtained at week 4, from a patient treated with tofacitinib.

The CDR3 sequence: CASSNPGGLGGYTF. CDR3 in DNA: TGTGCCAGCAGCAACCCAGGGGGCCTGGGAGGCTACACCTTC. The chain links TRBV27 to TRBJ1-2; 8 nucleotides align to TRBD1. The CDR3 is 14 residues long. CDR1 is MNHEY and CDR2 is SMNVEV in the germline V gene (reference sequence). After removal of 6 bases from V and 8 bases from J, the junction contained 11 bases not matched to a gene.